This TCR beta chain comes out of a study of cytomegalovirus exposure and HLA in healthy donors. CDR3 length equals 19 residues. Germline CDR1 and CDR2: SGHNT and YYREEE (reference sequence). Trimming took 6 bases from V and 0 from J; bases not matched to a gene: 17. The PCR was carried out with 60 Vbeta primers and 13 Jbeta primers. Only in-frame clones appear in the TCRdb table, and some are missing; sequencing was by immunoSEQ multiplex PCR. The sample includes 85,000 to 110,000 clones, 76% of them seen just once. The V gene is TRBV5-4, the J gene TRBJ1-1; 10 bases are shared with TRBD1. This TCR was sampled from a woman aged 18-29 years in good health and CMV-seropositive. The sequenced sample consisted of PBMCs. The CDR3 sequence is CASIHRQIRDRGMNTEAFF. For the CDR3, the DNA is TGTGCCAGCATCCACCGTCAAATCCGGGACAGGGGTATGAACACTGAAGCTTTCTTT.